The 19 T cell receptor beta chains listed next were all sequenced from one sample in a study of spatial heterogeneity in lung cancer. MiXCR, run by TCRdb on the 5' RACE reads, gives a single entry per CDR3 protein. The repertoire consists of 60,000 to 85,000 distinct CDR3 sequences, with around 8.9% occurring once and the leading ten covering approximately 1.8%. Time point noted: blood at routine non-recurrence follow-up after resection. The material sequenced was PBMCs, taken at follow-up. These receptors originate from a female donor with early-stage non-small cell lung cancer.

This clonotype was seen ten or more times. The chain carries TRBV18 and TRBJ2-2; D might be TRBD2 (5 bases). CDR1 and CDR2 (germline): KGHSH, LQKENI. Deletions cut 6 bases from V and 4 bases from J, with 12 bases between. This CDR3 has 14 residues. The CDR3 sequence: CASSPTRGTGELFF. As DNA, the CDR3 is TGTGCCAGCTCCCCGACACGGGGCACCGGGGAGCTGTTTTTT.

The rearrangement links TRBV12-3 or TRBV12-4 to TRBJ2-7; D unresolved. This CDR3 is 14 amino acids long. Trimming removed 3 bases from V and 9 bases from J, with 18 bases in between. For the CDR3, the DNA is TGTGCCAGCAGTTTGTTCGGTGATCTGTGGGTGCAGTACTTC. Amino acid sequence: CASSLFGDLWVQYF.

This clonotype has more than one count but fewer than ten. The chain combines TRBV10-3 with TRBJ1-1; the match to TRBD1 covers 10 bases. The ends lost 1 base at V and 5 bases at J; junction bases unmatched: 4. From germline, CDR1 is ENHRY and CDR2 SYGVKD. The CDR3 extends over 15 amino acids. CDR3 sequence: CAISEYRTGGTEAFF. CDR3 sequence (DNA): TGTGCCATCAGTGAGTACAGGACAGGGGGGACTGAAGCTTTCTTT.

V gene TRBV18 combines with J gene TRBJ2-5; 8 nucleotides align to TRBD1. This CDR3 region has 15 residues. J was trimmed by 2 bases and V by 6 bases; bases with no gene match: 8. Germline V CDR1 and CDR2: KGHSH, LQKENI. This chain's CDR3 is CASSRGTGQQETQYF. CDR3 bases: TGTGCCAGCTCGCGCGGGACAGGCCAACAAGAGACCCAGTACTTC.

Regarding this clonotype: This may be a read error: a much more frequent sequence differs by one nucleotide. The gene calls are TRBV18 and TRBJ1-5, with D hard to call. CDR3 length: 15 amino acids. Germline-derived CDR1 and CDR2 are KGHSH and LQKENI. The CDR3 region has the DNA TGTGCCGGCTCACGGTTCTCGGGAGGGCAGCAGCCCCAGCATTTT. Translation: CAGSRFSGGQQPQHF.

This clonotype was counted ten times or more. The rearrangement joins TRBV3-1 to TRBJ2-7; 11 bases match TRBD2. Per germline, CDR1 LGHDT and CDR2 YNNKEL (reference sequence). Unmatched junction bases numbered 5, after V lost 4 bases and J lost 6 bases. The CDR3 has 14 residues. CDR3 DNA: TGTGCCAGCAGCCTAGCGGGAGGGCGGGGCGAGCAGTACTTC. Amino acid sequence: CASSLAGGRGEQYF.

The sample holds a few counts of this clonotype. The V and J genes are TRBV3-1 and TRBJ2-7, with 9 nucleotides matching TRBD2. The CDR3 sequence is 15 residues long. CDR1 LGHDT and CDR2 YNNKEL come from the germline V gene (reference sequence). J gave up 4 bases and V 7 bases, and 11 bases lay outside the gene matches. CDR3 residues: CASKLSGRPPYEQYF. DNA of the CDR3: TGTGCCAGCAAACTAAGCGGGAGGCCCCCGTACGAGCAGTACTTC.

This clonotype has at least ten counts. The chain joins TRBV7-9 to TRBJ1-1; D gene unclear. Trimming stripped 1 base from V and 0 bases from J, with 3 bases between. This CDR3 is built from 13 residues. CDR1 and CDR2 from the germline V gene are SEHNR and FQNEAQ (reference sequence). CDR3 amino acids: CASSLVLNTEAFF. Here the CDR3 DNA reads TGTGCCAGCAGCTTAGTCCTGAACACTGAAGCTTTCTTT.

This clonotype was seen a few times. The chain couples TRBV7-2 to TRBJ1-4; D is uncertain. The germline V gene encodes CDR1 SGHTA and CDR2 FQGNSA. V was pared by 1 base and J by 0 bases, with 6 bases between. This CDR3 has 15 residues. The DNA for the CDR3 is TGTGCCAGCAGCTTAGGAGGTTCAACTAATGAAAAACTGTTTTTT. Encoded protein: CASSLGGSTNEKLFF.

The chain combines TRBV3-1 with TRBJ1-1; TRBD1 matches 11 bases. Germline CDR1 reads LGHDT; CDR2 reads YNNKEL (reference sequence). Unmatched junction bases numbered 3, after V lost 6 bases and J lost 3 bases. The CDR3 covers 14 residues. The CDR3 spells CASSLGQGDTEAFF. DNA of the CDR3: TGTGCCAGCAGTCTGGGACAGGGGGACACTGAAGCTTTCTTT. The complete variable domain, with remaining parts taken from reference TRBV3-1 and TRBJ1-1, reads DTAVSQTPKYLVTQMGNDKSIKCEQNLGHDTMYWYKQDSKKFLKIMFSYNNKELIINETVPNRFSPKSPDKAHLNLHINSLELGDSAVYFCASSLGQGDTEAFFGQGTRLTVV.

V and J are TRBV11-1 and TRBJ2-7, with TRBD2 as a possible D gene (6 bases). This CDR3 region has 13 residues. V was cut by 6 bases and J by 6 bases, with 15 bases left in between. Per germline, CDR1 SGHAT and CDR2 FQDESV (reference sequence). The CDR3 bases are TGTGCCAGCAGGGGAGGTAATAATGTCGAGCAGTACTTC. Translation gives CASRGGNNVEQYF.

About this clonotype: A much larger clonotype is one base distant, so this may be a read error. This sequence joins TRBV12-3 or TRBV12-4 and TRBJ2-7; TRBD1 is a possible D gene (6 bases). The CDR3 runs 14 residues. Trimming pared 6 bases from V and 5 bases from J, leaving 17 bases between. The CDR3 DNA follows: TGTGCCAGCAGCCCAGGGGTTGCAGTGAACGAGCAGTACTTC. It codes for CASSPGVAVNEQYF.

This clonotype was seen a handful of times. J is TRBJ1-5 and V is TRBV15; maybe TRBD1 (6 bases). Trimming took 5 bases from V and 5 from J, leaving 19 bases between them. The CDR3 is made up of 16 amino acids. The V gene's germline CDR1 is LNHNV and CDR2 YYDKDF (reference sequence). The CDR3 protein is CATSRGSGGGDQPQHF. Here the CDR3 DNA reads TGTGCCACCAGCCGGGGGAGCGGCGGGGGCGATCAGCCCCAGCATTTT.

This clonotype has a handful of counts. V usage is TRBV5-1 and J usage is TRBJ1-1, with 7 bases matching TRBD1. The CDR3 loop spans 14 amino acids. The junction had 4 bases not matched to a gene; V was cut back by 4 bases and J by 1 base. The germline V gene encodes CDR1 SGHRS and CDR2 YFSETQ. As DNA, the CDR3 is TGCGCCAGCAGCGGGACAGATGAGAACACTGAAGCTTTCTTT. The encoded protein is CASSGTDENTEAFF. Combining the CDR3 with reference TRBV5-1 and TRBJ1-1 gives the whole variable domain KAGVTQTPRYLIKTRGQQVTLSCSPISGHRSVSWYQQTPGQGLQFLFEYFSETQRNKGNFPGRFSGRQFSNSRSEMNVSTLELGDSALYLCASSGTDENTEAFFGQGTRLTVV.

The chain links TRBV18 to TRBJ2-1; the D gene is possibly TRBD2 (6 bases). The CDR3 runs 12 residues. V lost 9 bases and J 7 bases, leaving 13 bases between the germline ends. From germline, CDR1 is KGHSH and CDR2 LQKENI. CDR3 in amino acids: CASLDGGNEQFF. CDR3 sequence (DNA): TGTGCCAGTCTGGATGGGGGGAATGAGCAGTTCTTC.

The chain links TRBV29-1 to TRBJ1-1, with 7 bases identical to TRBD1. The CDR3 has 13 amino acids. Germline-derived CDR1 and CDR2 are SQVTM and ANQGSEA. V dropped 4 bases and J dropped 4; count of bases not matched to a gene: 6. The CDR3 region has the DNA TGCAGCGTTGCAACAGGGGATTTCACTGAAGCTTTCTTT. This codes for CSVATGDFTEAFF.

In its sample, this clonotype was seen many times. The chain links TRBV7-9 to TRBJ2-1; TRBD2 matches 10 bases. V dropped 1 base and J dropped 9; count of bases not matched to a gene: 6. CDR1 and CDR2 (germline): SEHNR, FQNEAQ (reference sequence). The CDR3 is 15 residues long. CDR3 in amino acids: CASSLGLAGVIEQFF. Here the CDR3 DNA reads TGTGCCAGCAGCTTAGGGCTAGCGGGAGTAATTGAGCAGTTCTTC.

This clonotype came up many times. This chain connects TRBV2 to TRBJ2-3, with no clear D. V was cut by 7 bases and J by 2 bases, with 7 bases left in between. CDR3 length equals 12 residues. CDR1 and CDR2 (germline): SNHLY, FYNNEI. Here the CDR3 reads CASNKYTDTQYF. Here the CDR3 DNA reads TGTGCCAGCAATAAGTACACAGATACGCAGTATTTT.

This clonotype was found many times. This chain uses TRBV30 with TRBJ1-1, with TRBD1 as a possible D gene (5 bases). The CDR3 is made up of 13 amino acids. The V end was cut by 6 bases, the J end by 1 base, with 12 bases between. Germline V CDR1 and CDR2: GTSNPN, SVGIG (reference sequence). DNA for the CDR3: TGTGCCTGTCGAGGGACGGAGAACACTGAAGCTTTCTTT. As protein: CACRGTENTEAFF.